This paragraph covers one TCR beta chain sequence. Clones were read by immunoSEQ multiplex PCR, and TCRdb kept only the in-frame ones, dropping some. The profile shows tens of thousands of clones, approximately 92% of them singletons. The data are from a study of technical replicates of blood from a handful of donors. Germline V gene lookup returns CDR1 SGHVS and CDR2 FQNEAQ. V trimming: 3 bases; J trimming: 4 bases; junction bases outside the gene matches: 5. This CDR3 is 15 amino acids long. The sequenced sample consisted of T cells isolated from PBMCs. The clonotype originates from a human donor in good health. The genes are TRBV7-8 and TRBJ2-4; 8 bases line up with TRBD2. As DNA, the CDR3 is TGTGCCAGCAGCTTCGCTAGCGGGCTTAAAAACATTCAGTACTTC. Protein product: CASSFASGLKNIQYF.